This TCR beta chain was sequenced during a study of vaccination effects on CD4 cells after COVID-19. Study conclusions and caveats: The study, lacking early post-infection timepoints, had few convalescent patients.

CDR3 length: 15 residues. Germline lookup yields CDR1 LNHDA and CDR2 SQIVND (reference sequence). V was clipped by 10 bases and J by 0 bases, with 19 bases between them. ViraFEST assay sequencing came after antigen-specific CD4+ T cells were expanded with viral peptide pools. Culturing for more than 9 days preceded CD4+ T cell isolation. The vaccine recipients had no prior SARS-CoV-2 infection, with negative nucleocapsid antibodies. The culture medium for around 2 million PBMC per well included roughly 9.2 IU/ml IL-2 and 8.5 to 10 ug/ml peptides. A half-medium replacement with IL-2 medium was carried out on days 3 and 7. This clone was seen a few times. Its antigen remains unknown. Sequenced by immunoSEQ multiplex PCR; TCRdb stores in-frame clones only, minus some. Of more than 20,000 clones listed, about 75% are singletons.

The input for sequencing was CD4+ T cells from PBMCs cultured with HCoV-NL63 spike peptides, taken before COVID-19 vaccination. The V and J genes are TRBV19 and TRBJ2-7, with D perhaps being TRBD1 or TRBD2 (5 bases each). This clonotype was sampled from a human donor who received a COVID-19 vaccine. The CDR3 DNA reads TGTGCCACAAGTGCCAGGAATGGGGGCTCCTACGAGCAGTACTTC. Its protein product is CATSARNGGSYEQYF.